This TCR beta chain stems from a study of T cell clonality in common variable immunodeficiency (dated by TCRdb to between 2015 and 2017). As encoded in the germline V gene, CDR1 is SGHTA while CDR2 is FQGNSA. V is pared back by 5 bases and J by 5 bases, with 9 bases lying between the germline termini. There are 13 amino acids in the CDR3, from cysteine to phenylalanine inclusive. Part of the CDR3 DNA is given, 30 bases translated from base 1. Overall study results and their limits: Increased TCRbeta clonality was found in CVID subjects compared with healthy controls (t-test p = 0.018), with the increase being most characteristic of about a third of subjects. Correlations of repertoire features with clinical complications were constrained by heterogeneity among patients within the CVID cohort. CVID TCRbeta sequences reportedly showed fewer deletions and N-nucleotide insertions and lacked highly modified clones with 13 or more V deletions. Fewer TCRbeta clones were shared among CVID subjects than among healthy controls (p < 0.0001). Despite equal DNA input, controls averaged approximately 74,000 unique sequences per sample versus about 30,000 in CVID samples. It was noted by the authors that sequencing of the repertoires of T cell subpopulations would be needed to clarify the cause of the increased clonality in CVID.

Diagnosis of CVID followed standard criteria, namely serum IgG, IgA and/or IgM below the normal range together with specific antibody deficiency. There were fewer than 45 subjects in the CVID group (around 30 male and about 15 female), ranging in age from about 8 to 65 years, with a mean age of 40. Both CVID patients and healthy controls were predominantly of Caucasian heritage. At the time of study participation, every CVID subject had been on replacement immunoglobulin therapy for at least one year. At the time of blood collection, no CVID subject was ill or was being treated with immunomodulatory or immunosuppressive medication. From each donor, roughly 4.5 to 9 ml of heparinized peripheral whole blood was collected. Genomic DNA from adults with common variable immune deficiency (CVID) and from healthy adult controls was the source for sequencing TCRbeta CDR3 repertoires. Diluted blood was density-centrifuged over Hypaque 1077 or Ficoll-Paque to isolate peripheral blood mononuclear cells. Unsorted mononuclear cells served as the source of genomic DNA, which was extracted either by Qiagen column purification or by a centrifugation-based method.

This clone came up many times. It has no known antigen specificity. Coverage ceases 3 residues before the CDR3 finishes, and the germline J gene fills in the end. CVID samples and control samples contributed equivalent amounts of genomic DNA as sequencing input. For every sample, a 60 bp segment covering the rearranged TCRbeta CDR3 region was amplified and then sequenced. TCRbeta amplification used the immunoSEQ assay, a bias-corrected multiplex PCR with high-throughput sequencing. Concerning the study's data processing: Every unique nucleotide sequence counted as a clone and was annotated with V, D and J genes, copy number and frequency. Sequences were labeled productive if in frame, and non-productive if out of frame or containing stop codons. As previously described, Shannon's entropy was used to calculate clonality. The predicted amino acid sequences of productive clones were used to derive the mean CDR3 Kyte-Doolittle hydropathy. Scaled V gene usage was hierarchically clustered using Manhattan distance and complete linkage with the R hclust function. To assess clone sharing by CDR3 amino acid sequence, 12 repertoires per group were resampled over 100 rounds. Repertoires were searched for approximately 77 published EBV-specific and 200 to 300 published CMV-specific TCRbeta sequences. A couple of CVID samples that yielded fewer than 10,000 sequences were excluded from the analysis, so approximately 40 CVID repertoires were retained. TCRdb's version of the immuneACCESS table is confined to in-frame rearrangements and falls short of the full clone set. An unresolved V gene accounts for under half of the shortfall where checked; the remainder is of unknown origin. V and J calls and clone size are copied from that table; D and trimming were computed from the DNA. Across this sample, 30,000 to 35,000 clones were tabulated and none appeared just once. 6.5% to 7.5% of the sample is taken by the ten largest.

The TCR was taken from a human donor with common variable immunodeficiency. What was sequenced was peripheral blood mononuclear cells. The chain uses TRBV7-2 and TRBJ1-4, with the D gene too uncertain to name. The CDR3 region: CASSRQRNEKLFF. CDR3 bases read: TGTGCCAGCAGCAGGCAACGAAATGAAAAA.